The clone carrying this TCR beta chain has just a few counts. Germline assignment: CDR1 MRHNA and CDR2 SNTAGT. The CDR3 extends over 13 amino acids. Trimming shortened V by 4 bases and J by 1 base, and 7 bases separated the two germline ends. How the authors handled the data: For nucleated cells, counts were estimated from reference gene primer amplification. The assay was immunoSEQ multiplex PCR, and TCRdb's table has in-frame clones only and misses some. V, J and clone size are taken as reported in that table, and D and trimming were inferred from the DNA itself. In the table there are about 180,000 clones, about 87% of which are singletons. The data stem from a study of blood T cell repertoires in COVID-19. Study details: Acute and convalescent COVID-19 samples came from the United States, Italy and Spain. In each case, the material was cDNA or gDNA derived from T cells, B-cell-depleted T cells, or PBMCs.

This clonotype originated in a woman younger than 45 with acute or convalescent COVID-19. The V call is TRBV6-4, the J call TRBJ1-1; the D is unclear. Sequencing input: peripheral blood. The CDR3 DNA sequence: TGTGCCAGCAGTGTGTCGGGGAACACTGAAGCTTTCTTT. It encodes CASSVSGNTEAFF.